The 29 T cell receptor beta chains given below trace back to one sample, sequenced in a study of blood T cell repertoires in COVID-19. Sequencing was performed with immunoSEQ multiplex PCR; in TCRdb, only in-frame clones are kept and a portion is missing. Of tens of thousands of clones listed, roughly 80% were seen once; the top ten hold approximately 23%. Sequences were obtained from peripheral blood. The source is a man older than 75 with active or convalescent COVID-19.

The gene calls are TRBV7-2 and TRBJ2-7, with D unresolved. V gave up 1 base and J gave up 1 base, with 8 bases separating them. The germline gives CDR1 SGHTA, CDR2 FQGNSA. The CDR3 totals 14 residues. The CDR3 DNA follows: TGTGCCAGCAGCTTAGTTGGCAGGTCCTACGAGCAGTACTTC. This encodes CASSLVGRSYEQYF.

The V call is TRBV27, the J call TRBJ1-2; a possible D gene is TRBD1 (5 bases). Trimming removed 6 bases from V and 4 bases from J, with 12 bases in between. The V gene's germline CDR1 is MNHEY and CDR2 SMNVEV (reference sequence). This CDR3 contains 13 residues. CDR3 sequence reads: CASSPRGGYGYTF. CDR3 nucleotide sequence: TGTGCCAGCAGCCCTAGGGGAGGCTATGGCTACACCTTC.

The rearrangement uses TRBV7-9 and TRBJ1-1; the D gene is possibly TRBD1 (5 bases). The V end lost 5 bases, the J end lost 5 bases, and 18 bases lay between the germline ends. The CDR3 has 15 amino acids. Per the germline V gene, CDR1 is SEHNR and CDR2 is FQNEAQ (reference sequence). The CDR3 DNA sequence: TGTGCCAGCAGCCCCCTTGGGGGGTGGGGTACTGAAGCTTTCTTT. This codes for CASSPLGGWGTEAFF.

CDR3 DNA sequence: TGTGCCAGCAGCTCTGCAGGGGACTATGGCTACACCTTC. Translated: CASSSAGDYGYTF. This sequence joins TRBV5-4 and TRBJ1-2; a possible D gene is TRBD1 (6 bases). The CDR3 length is 13 residues. Germline loops: CDR1 SGHNT, CDR2 YYREEE (reference sequence). The V and J ends lost 3 bases and 3 bases respectively, with 9 bases between them.

This clone showed up just a few times. The rearrangement uses TRBV7-6 and TRBJ2-7, with a weak D call TRBD2 (6 bases). Looked up from germline, CDR1 is SGHVS and CDR2 is FNYEAQ. The CDR3 length is 13 residues. Trimming stripped 5 bases from V and 1 base from J, with 9 bases between. The CDR3 DNA sequence: TGTGCCAGCAGCGCGGGGATTTCCTACGAGCAGTACTTC. The encoded protein is CASSAGISYEQYF. Drawing the rest from reference TRBV7-6 and TRBJ2-7, the complete variable domain is GAGVSQSPRYKVTKRGQDVALRCDPISGHVSLYWYRQALGQGPEFLTYFNYEAQQDKSGLPNDRFSAERPEGSISTLTIQRTEQRDSAMYRCASSAGISYEQYFGPGTRLTVT.

The CDR3 DNA follows: TGCGCCAGCAGTGAGCTAGTTGGAACCTACGAGCAGTACTTC. Its translation is CASSELVGTYEQYF. V usage is TRBV10-2 and J usage is TRBJ2-7; D uncertain. The germline V and J ends were trimmed by 2 bases and 2 bases, with 10 bases remaining between them. Germline values: CDR1 WSHSY, CDR2 SAAADI. The CDR3 spans 14 residues.

The chain is built from TRBV13 and TRBJ2-2, with 12 bases identical to TRBD2. Per the germline V gene, CDR1 is PRHDT and CDR2 is FYEKMQ (reference sequence). V lost 5 bases to trimming and J lost 6 bases; unmatched junction nucleotides: 10. This CDR3 contains 17 residues. The CDR3 protein is CASSQTASGGAPGELFF. The CDR3 DNA is TGTGCCAGCAGCCAGACCGCTAGCGGGGGGGCTCCCGGGGAGCTGTTTTTT.

The rearrangement links TRBV9 to TRBJ1-2, with D tentatively TRBD1 (6 bases). CDR1 is SGDLS, CDR2 YYNGEE, per germline. Trimming took off 0 bases at V and 4 bases at J, with 19 bases between the two ends. CDR3 length equals 17 residues. The CDR3 loop is CASSVGGSTGLPYGYTF. In DNA form, the CDR3 reads TGTGCCAGCAGCGTAGGGGGGAGCACAGGGCTCCCCTATGGCTACACCTTC.

The V and J genes are TRBV2 and TRBJ1-1; TRBD1 agrees at 7 bases. After removal of 6 bases from V and 6 bases from J, the junction contained 7 bases not matched to a gene. Germline V gene lookup returns CDR1 SNHLY and CDR2 FYNNEI. This CDR3 has 13 residues. The CDR3 coding sequence is TGTGCCAGCAGGGATAACAGGGGCTCTGAAGCTTTCTTT. This gives the protein CASRDNRGSEAFF.

V and J are TRBV4-1 and TRBJ2-1; D might be TRBD2 (6 bases). The CDR3 is 14 amino acids. The V gene's germline CDR1 is MGHRA and CDR2 YSYEKL. The ends were cut back, 6 bases at V and 10 bases at J, with 19 bases in the middle. CDR3 nucleotides: TGCGCCAGCAGTAAGGGAGGCTACTCAGACGAGCAGTTCTTC. The encoded protein is CASSKGGYSDEQFF.

The chain joins TRBV7-3 to TRBJ2-1; TRBD1 aligns across 7 bases. The CDR3 loop spans 15 amino acids. Looked up from germline, CDR1 is SGHTA and CDR2 is FQGTGA. Trimming cost V 4 bases and J 0 bases; bases outside gene matches: 3. CDR3 nucleotides: TGTGCCAGCAGCTCGACAGGGAGCTCCTACAATGAGCAGTTCTTC. Amino acids: CASSSTGSSYNEQFF. The full variable domain, its missing parts supplied by reference TRBV7-3 and TRBJ2-1, is GAGVSQTPSNKVTEKGKYVELRCDPISGHTALYWYRQSLGQGPEFLIYFQGTGAADDSGLPNDRFFAVRPEGSVSTLKIQRTERGDSAVYLCASSSTGSSYNEQFFGPGTRLTVL.

The chain combines TRBV30 with TRBJ1-6, with 7 nucleotides matching TRBD1. The germline CDR1 and CDR2 sequences are GTSNPN and SVGIG (reference sequence). The V and J ends lost 3 bases and 10 bases, in that order; junction bases with no gene match: 6. The CDR3 length is 13 residues. In nucleotides, the CDR3 is TGTGCCTGGAGGCGGACAGGAGAATCACCCCTCCACTTT. This translates into CAWRRTGESPLHF.

This chain joins TRBV5-1 and TRBJ1-4; 7 positions match TRBD1. In germline, CDR1 is SGHRS, CDR2 YFSETQ. Trimming removed 2 bases from V and 7 bases from J; junction bases left unmatched: 2. The CDR3 is 13 amino acids. CDR3 protein: CASSLGGVEKLFF. CDR3 in DNA: TGCGCCAGCAGCTTAGGGGGCGTTGAAAAACTGTTTTTT.

As to this clone: The junction and the germline gene differ at one end; a read error may be behind it. This chain joins TRBV7-7 and TRBJ2-5, with D tentatively TRBD2 (5 bases). The germline V gene encodes CDR1 SSHAT and CDR2 FNYEAQ (reference sequence). This CDR3 has 13 amino acids. This CDR3 reads CASSTTRTETQYF. The CDR3 coding sequence is TGTGCTAGCAGCACCACTAGGACGGAGACCCAGTACTTC.

CDR3 sequence reads: CASSRRNTGELFF. CDR3 DNA sequence: TGTGCCAGCTCGAGGAGAAACACCGGGGAGCTGTTTTTT. The genes are TRBV12-3 or TRBV12-4 and TRBJ2-2, with D unclear. V gave up 8 bases and J gave up 2 bases, with 9 bases separating them. The CDR3 is 13 residues long.

The rearrangement links TRBV15 to TRBJ2-4, with D tentatively TRBD1 (6 bases). Trimming took off 0 bases at V and 3 bases at J, with 12 bases between the two ends. The CDR3 is made up of 16 amino acids. Germline CDR1 reads LNHNV; CDR2 reads YYDKDF (reference sequence). The CDR3 sequence: CATSREGDTGKNIQYF. In DNA, the CDR3 is TGTGCCACCAGCAGAGAAGGGGACACAGGCAAAAACATTCAGTACTTC.

V and J are TRBV19 and TRBJ2-1, with D perhaps matching TRBD2 (6 bases). V was clipped by 1 base and J by 6 bases, with 13 bases between them. CDR1 is LNHDA and CDR2 is SQIVND in the germline V gene (reference sequence). This CDR3 spans 15 amino acids. The CDR3 DNA is TGTGCCAGTAGTATAGCTCGGGACTGGGCCAATGAGCAGTTCTTC. It is translated as CASSIARDWANEQFF. The variable domain in full, with the rest retrieved from reference TRBV19 and TRBJ2-1, is DGGITQSPKYLFRKEGQNVTLSCEQNLNHDAMYWYRQDPGQGLRLIYYSQIVNDFQKGDIAEGYSVSREKKESFPLTVTSAQKNPTAFYLCASSIARDWANEQFFGPGTRLTVL.

The sample holds a few counts of this clone. The CDR3 sequence is CASSLAGGRDNEQFF. The CDR3 nucleotides are TGTGCCAGCAGCTTAGCGGGGGGAAGAGACAATGAGCAGTTCTTC. This chain joins TRBV7-6 and TRBJ2-1; TRBD2 is a possible D gene (6 bases). This CDR3 is 15 amino acids long. V was trimmed by 0 bases and J by 5 bases, leaving 11 bases between them. Germline CDR1 reads SGHVS; CDR2 reads FNYEAQ. The full variable domain, completed using reference TRBV7-6 and TRBJ2-1, is GAGVSQSPRYKVTKRGQDVALRCDPISGHVSLYWYRQALGQGPEFLTYFNYEAQQDKSGLPNDRFSAERPEGSISTLTIQRTEQRDSAMYRCASSLAGGRDNEQFFGPGTRLTVL.

This chain links TRBV7-2 with TRBJ2-3; 7 bases match TRBD2. The germline CDR1 and CDR2 sequences are SGHTA and FQGNSA. V was clipped by 5 bases and J by 2 bases; unmatched bases: 7. This CDR3 comprises 15 residues. For the CDR3, the DNA is TGTGCCAGCAGCCCTCAAGCGGGGCTCACAGATACGCAGTATTTT. Residues: CASSPQAGLTDTQYF. The full variable domain, with the rest looked up from reference TRBV7-2 and TRBJ2-3, is GAGVSQSPSNKVTEKGKDVELRCDPISGHTALYWYRQSLGQGLEFLIYFQGNSAPDKSGLPSDRFSAERTGGSVSTLTIQRTQQEDSAVYLCASSPQAGLTDTQYFGPGTRLTVL.

This chain's CDR3 is CASSFPGQVKDEQFF. The CDR3 DNA is TGTGCCAGCAGCTTCCCGGGACAGGTGAAGGATGAGCAGTTCTTC. The chain is built from TRBV5-5 and TRBJ2-1; 8 bases match TRBD1. In germline, CDR1 is SGHKS, CDR2 YYEKEE (reference sequence). There are 15 residues in the CDR3. V trimming: 2 bases; J trimming: 8 bases; junction bases outside the gene matches: 9.

V gene TRBV3-1 (or the pseudogene TRBV3-2) combines with J gene TRBJ2-3, with TRBD2 identical over 7 bases. The V and J ends lost 1 base and 9 bases, in that order; junction bases with no gene match: 4. The CDR3 consists of 13 residues. Per the germline V gene, CDR1 is LGHDT and CDR2 is YNNKEL (reference sequence). CDR3 in DNA: TGTGCCAGCAGCCAAGGGGGACTACTGACGCAGTATTTT. As protein: CASSQGGLLTQYF.

This clone has just one count. The J gene is TRBJ2-7, the V gene TRBV6-5; weak D call: TRBD1 (6 bases). CDR1 is MNHEY and CDR2 is SVGAGI in the germline V gene. The CDR3 sequence is 15 residues long. With 7 bases removed from V and 3 bases from J, the gap between germline ends came to 19 bases. The CDR3 DNA reads TGTGCCAGCACCAAAAACCGGGACACCATCTACGAGCAGTACTTC. It encodes CASTKNRDTIYEQYF.

In its sample, this clone was seen once. This rearrangement joins TRBV6-1 to TRBJ1-3, with unresolved D. Between the trimmed V and J ends, which lost 0 bases and 0 bases, there was a span of 9 bases. Germline CDR1 and CDR2: MNHNS and SASEGT. The CDR3 has 16 amino acids. CDR3 DNA: TGTGCCAGCAGTGAAGCCCGGGGATCCTCTGGAAACACCATATATTTT. Its protein product is CASSEARGSSGNTIYF.

The rearrangement uses TRBV4-1 and TRBJ2-5; the match to TRBD2 covers 8 bases. The CDR3 covers 14 residues. Germline CDR1 reads MGHRA; CDR2 reads YSYEKL. V shed 0 bases and J 7 bases; nucleotides not matched to a gene: 4. CDR3 DNA: TGCGCCAGCAGCCAAGAAGAAAGCGGGGGGACCCAGTACTTC. It codes for CASSQEESGGTQYF.

V is TRBV7-9 and J is TRBJ2-2; a weak D match, TRBD1 (6 bases). From germline, CDR1 is SEHNR and CDR2 FQNEAQ (reference sequence). The CDR3 is 15 amino acids. V was shortened by 5 bases and J by 5 bases, with 15 bases between the two germline ends. The CDR3 DNA is TGTGCCAGCAGCCCCCGAGAAACAGGGACCGGGGAGCTGTTTTTT. Its protein is CASSPRETGTGELFF.

V gene TRBV21-1 combines with J gene TRBJ2-7; the listed D gene, TRBD2, was not tested against the DNA. TRBV21-1 is reported as a pseudogene. The CDR3 is made up of 13 amino acids. The CDR3 DNA is TGTGCCAGCCCGGTCGCGAGCTCCTACGAGCAGTACTTC. It translates to CASPVASSYEQYF.

The chain has TRBV19 and TRBJ1-5, with TRBD1 matching over 8 bases. J lost 6 bases, V lost 7 bases, and 11 bases had no gene match. CDR1 is LNHDA and CDR2 is SQIVND in the germline V gene (reference sequence). The CDR3 runs 15 residues. The CDR3 protein is CASTPLGQGGQPQHF. As DNA, the CDR3 is TGTGCCAGTACCCCCCTTGGACAGGGCGGTCAGCCCCAGCATTTT.

V and J are TRBV5-1 and TRBJ2-5; D is perhaps TRBD2 (5 bases). Trimming shortened V by 1 base and J by 5 bases, and 18 bases separated the two germline ends. The CDR3 is made up of 16 amino acids. Germline V lookup: CDR1 SGHRS, CDR2 YFSETQ. The CDR3 loop reads CASSLTASLTSETQYF. In DNA, the CDR3 is TGCGCCAGCAGCTTGACTGCTAGCCTCACCAGCGAGACCCAGTACTTC.

V and J are TRBV19 and TRBJ1-2; TRBD1 matches at 8 bases. The CDR3 covers 17 residues. Germline values: CDR1 LNHDA, CDR2 SQIVND (reference sequence). With 8 bases clipped from V and 4 bases from J, the junction kept 18 bases outside the gene matches. The CDR3 sequence: CASARLGQEVKLYGYTF. The CDR3 bases are TGTGCCAGTGCCCGGTTGGGACAGGAAGTCAAACTCTATGGCTACACCTTC.